What follows is one T cell receptor (beta chain) and its context. Its antigen is as yet unknown. Germline CDR1 is MGHDK and CDR2 is SYGVNS. This CDR3 has 16 residues. The V gene lost 0 bases and the J gene lost 1 base, with 12 bases spanning the gap. Generated by immunoSEQ multiplex PCR, the TCRdb table keeps only in-frame clones and is missing some. The repertoire holds more than 850,000 clones, with 70% to 80% as singletons. The sample comes from a study of shared clonotypes between healthy human individuals. About the study: CD4 naive cells filled three plates per donor, CD4 memory three, CD8 naive two and CD8 memory one. Study results and caveats: The diversity represented, both genetic and in exposure history, was limited by few donors.

The sequence was obtained from a young man in good health. Some clones in this sample may be carry-over from other donors' samples. The rearrangement links TRBV25-1 to TRBJ2-5; D is undetermined. Sequencing used memory CD4+ T cells from PBMCs. The subset is: CD45RA-negative fraction. The CDR3 nucleotides read TGTGCCAGCAGTGAATACGACTTTCCCCGCCAAGAGACCCAGTACTTC. Residues: CASSEYDFPRQETQYF.